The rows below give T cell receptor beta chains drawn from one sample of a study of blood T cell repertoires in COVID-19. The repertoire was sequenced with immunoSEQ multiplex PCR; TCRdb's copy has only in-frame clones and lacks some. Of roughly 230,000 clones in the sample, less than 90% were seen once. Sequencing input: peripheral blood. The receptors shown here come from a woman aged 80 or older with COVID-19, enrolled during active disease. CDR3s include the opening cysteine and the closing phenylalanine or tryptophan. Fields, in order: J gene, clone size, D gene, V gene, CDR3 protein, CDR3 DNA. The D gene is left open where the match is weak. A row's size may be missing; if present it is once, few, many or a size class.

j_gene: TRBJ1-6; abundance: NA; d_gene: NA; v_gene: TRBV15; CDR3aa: CATSRDLGVQALHF; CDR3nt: TGTGCCACCAGCAGAGATCTAGGGGTCCAGGCCCTCCACTTT
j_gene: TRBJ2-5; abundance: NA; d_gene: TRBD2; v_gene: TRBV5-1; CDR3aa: CASSLEGSGGQETQYF; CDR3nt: TGCGCCAGCAGCTTGGAGGGTAGCGGGGGGCAAGAGACCCAGTACTTC
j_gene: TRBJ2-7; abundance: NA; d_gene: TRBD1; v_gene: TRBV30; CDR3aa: CAWSDRGDRGHRYF; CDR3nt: TGTGCCTGGAGTGATCGCGGAGACAGGGGGCATCGGTACTTC
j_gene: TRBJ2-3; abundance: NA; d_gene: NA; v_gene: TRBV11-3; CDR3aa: CASSLGGTSTDTQYF; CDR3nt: TGTGCCAGCAGCTTAGGAGGAACTAGCACAGATACGCAGTATTTT
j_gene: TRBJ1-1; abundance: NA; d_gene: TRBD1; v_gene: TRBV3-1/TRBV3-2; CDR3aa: CASSPTTGINTEAFF; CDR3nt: TGTGCCAGCAGCCCGACGACAGGGATAAACACTGAAGCTTTCTTT
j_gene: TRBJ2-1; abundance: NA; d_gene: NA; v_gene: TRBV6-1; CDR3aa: CASSEELVAPYNEQFF; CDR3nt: TGTGCCAGCAGTGAAGAACTAGTCGCCCCCTACAATGAGCAGTTCTTC
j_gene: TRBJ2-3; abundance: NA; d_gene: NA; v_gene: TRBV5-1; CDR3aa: CASSFPSVSTDTQYF; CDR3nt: TGCGCCAGCAGCTTCCCTAGCGTTAGCACAGATACGCAGTATTTT
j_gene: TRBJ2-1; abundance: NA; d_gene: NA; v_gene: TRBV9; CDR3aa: CASSTQRGILYNEQFF; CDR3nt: TGTGCCAGCAGCACACAACGGGGGATACTTTACAATGAGCAGTTCTTC
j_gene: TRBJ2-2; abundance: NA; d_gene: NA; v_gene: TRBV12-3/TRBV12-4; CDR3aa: CASRQGNTGELFF; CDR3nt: TGTGCCAGCAGACAGGGGAACACCGGGGAGCTGTTTTTT
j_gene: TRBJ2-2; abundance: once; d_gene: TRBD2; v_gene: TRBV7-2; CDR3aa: CAILRGGNTGELFF; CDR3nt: TGTGCCATTCTCCGGGGGGGAAACACCGGGGAGCTGTTTTTT